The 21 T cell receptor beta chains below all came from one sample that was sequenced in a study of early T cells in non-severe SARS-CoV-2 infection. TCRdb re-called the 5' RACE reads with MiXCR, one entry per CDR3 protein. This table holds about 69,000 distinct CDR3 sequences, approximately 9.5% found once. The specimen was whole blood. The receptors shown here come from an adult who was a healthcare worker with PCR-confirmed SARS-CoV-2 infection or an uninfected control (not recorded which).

CDR3 protein: CASSQEAGPTYEQYF. In DNA, the CDR3 is TGTGCCAGCAGCCAAGAGGCGGGTCCCACCTACGAGCAGTACTTC. V and J are TRBV3-1 and TRBJ2-7; perhaps TRBD2 as D (5 bases). Trimming pared 0 bases from V and 2 bases from J, leaving 11 bases between. The length of the CDR3 is 15 residues. Germline-derived CDR1 and CDR2 are LGHDT and YNNKEL (reference sequence).

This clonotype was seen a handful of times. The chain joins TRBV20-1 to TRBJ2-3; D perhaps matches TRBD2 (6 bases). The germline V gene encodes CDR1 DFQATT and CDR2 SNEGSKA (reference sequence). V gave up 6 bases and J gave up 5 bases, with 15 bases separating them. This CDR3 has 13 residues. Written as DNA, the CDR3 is TGCAGTGCGCCAGGCGGGGCAGGAGATACGCAGTATTTT. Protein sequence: CSAPGGAGDTQYF.

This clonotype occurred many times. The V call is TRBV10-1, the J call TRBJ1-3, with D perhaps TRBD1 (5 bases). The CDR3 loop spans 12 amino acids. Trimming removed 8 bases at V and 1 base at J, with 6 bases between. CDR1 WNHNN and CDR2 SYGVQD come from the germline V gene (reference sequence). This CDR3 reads CASQGSGNTIYF. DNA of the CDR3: TGCGCCAGCCAGGGTTCTGGAAACACCATATATTTT.

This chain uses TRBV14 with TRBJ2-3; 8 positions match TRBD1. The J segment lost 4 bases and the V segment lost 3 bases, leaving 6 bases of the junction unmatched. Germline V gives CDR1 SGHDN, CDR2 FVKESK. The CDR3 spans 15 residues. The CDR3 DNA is TGTGCCAGCAGCCAGGGACAGGACTACGCAGATACGCAGTATTTT. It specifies CASSQGQDYADTQYF.

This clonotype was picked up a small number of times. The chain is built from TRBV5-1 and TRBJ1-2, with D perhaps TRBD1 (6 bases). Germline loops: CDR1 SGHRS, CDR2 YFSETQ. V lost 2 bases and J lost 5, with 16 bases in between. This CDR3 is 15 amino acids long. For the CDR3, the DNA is TGCGCCAGCAGCTTCAACAGGGACTCAGAGTATGGCTACACCTTC. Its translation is CASSFNRDSEYGYTF.

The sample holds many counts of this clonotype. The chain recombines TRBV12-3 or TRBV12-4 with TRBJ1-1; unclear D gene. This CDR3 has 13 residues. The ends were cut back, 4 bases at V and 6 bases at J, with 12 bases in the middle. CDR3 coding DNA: TGTGCCAGCAGTTCCAACAGATACTCTGAAGCTTTCTTT. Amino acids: CASSSNRYSEAFF.

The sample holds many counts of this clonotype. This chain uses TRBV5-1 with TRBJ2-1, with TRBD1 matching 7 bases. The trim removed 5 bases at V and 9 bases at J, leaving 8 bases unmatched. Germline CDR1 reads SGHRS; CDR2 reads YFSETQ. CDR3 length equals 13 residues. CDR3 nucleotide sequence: TGCGCCAGCAGTTTCGACAGGGAAGCTGAGCAGTTCTTC. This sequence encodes CASSFDREAEQFF.

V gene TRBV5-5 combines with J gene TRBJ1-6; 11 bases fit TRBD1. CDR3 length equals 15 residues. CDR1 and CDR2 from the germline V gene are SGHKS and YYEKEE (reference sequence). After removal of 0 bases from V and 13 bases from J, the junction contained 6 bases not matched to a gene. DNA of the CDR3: TGTGCCAGCAGCTTGGCGGACAGGGGGCTCGCTCCCCTCCACTTT. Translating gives CASSLADRGLAPLHF.

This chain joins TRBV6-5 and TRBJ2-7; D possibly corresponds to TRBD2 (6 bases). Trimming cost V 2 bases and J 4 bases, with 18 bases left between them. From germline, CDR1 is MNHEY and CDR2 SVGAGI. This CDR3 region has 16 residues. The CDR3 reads CASSYGTPLRGYEQYF. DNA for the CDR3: TGTGCCAGCAGTTACGGGACTCCCCTCCGGGGGTACGAGCAGTACTTC.

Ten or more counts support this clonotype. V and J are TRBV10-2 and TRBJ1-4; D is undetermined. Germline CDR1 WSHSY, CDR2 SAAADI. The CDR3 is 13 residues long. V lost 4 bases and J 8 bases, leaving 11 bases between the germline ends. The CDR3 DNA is TGCGCCAGCAGTGGGGTACTGTCAGAAAAACTGTTTTTT. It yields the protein CASSGVLSEKLFF.

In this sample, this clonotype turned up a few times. The CDR3 loop reads CASSLGPDRRAHF. DNA of the CDR3: TGTGCCAGCAGCTTAGGACCGGACAGGAGGGCCCATTTT. The gene calls are TRBV11-2 and TRBJ1-5, with 7 bases that match TRBD1. V gave up 1 base and J gave up 16 bases; unmatched junction bases: 10. Germline CDR1 and CDR2: SGHAT and FQNNGV. The CDR3 is 13 amino acids.

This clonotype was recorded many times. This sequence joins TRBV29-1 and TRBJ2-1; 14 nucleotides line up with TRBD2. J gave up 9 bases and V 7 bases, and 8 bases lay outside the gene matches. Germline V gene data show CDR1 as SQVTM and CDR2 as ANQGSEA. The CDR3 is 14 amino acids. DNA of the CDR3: TGCAGCGGAGCGACTAGCGGGAGGGCCGGTGAGCAGTTCTTC. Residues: CSGATSGRAGEQFF.

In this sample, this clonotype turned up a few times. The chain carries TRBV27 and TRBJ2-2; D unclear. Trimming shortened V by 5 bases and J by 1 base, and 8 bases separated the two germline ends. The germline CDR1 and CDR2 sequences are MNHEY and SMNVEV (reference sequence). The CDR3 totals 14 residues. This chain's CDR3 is CASSRTENTGELFF. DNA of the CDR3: TGTGCCAGCAGTAGGACGGAGAACACCGGGGAGCTGTTTTTT.

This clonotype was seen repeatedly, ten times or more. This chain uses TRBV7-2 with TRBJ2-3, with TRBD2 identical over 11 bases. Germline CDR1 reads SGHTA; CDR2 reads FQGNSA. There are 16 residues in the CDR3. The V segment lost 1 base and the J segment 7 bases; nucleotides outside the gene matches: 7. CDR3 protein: CASSLGLAGGLHTQYF. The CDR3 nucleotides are TGTGCCAGCAGCTTAGGCCTAGCGGGAGGCCTCCATACGCAGTATTTT. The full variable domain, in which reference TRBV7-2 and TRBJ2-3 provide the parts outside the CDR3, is GAGVSQSPSNKVTEKGKDVELRCDPISGHTALYWYRQSLGQGLEFLIYFQGNSAPDKSGLPSDRFSAERTGGSVSTLTIQRTQQEDSAVYLCASSLGLAGGLHTQYFGPGTRLTVL.

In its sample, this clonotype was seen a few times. The chain's CDR3 is CSADSSAGPTDTQYF. The CDR3 DNA reads as TGCAGTGCAGACTCCTCGGCCGGGCCCACAGATACGCAGTATTTT. This chain links TRBV20-1 with TRBJ2-3; no reliable D call. Trimming removed 6 bases from V and 2 bases from J, with 18 bases in between. Germline-derived CDR1 and CDR2 are DFQATT and SNEGSKA (reference sequence). The CDR3 sequence is 15 residues long.

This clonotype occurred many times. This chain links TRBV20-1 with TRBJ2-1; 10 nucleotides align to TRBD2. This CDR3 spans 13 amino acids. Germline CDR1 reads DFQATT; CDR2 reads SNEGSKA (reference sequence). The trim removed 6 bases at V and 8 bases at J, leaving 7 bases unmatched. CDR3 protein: CSAWLAGVDEQFF. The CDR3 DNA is TGCAGTGCCTGGCTAGCGGGAGTCGATGAGCAGTTCTTC.

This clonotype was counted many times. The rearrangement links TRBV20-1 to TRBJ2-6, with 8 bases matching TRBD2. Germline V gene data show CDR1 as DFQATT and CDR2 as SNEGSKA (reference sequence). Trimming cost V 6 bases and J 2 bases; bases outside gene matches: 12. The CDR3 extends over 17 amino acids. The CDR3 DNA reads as TGCAGTGCAAGACCTTACGCGGGGGGCGCTGGGGCCAACGTCCTGACTTTC. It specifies CSARPYAGGAGANVLTF.

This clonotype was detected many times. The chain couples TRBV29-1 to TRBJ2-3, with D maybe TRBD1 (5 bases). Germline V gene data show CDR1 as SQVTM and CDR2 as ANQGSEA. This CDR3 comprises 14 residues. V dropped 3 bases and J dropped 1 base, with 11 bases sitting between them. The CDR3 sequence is CSVEQGRGTDTQYF. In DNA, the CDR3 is TGCAGCGTTGAGCAGGGAAGGGGCACAGATACGCAGTATTTT.

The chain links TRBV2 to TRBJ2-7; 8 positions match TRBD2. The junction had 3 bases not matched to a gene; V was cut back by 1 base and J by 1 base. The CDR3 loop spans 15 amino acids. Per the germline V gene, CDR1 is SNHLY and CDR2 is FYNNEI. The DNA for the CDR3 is TGTGCCAGCAGTGAAGAAGCGGGGGTTTCCTACGAGCAGTACTTC. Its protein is CASSEEAGVSYEQYF.

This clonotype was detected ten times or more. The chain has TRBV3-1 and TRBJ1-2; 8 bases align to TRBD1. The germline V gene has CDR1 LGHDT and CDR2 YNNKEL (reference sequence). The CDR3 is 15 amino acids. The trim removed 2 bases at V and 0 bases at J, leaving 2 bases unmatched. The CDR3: CASSQQGAPNYGYTF. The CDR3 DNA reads TGTGCCAGCAGCCAACAGGGGGCGCCTAACTATGGCTACACCTTC.

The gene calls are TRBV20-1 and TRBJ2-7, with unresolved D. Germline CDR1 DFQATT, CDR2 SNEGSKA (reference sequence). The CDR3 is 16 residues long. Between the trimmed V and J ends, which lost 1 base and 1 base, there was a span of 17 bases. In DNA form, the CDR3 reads TGCAGTGCTAGAGGAACGGTGGCGGTAGTATCCTACGAGCAGTACTTC. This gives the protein CSARGTVAVVSYEQYF.